The clone carrying this TCR beta chain was detected a few times. Antigen unknown. Germline assignment: CDR1 KGHDR and CDR2 SFDVKD. The CDR3 loop spans 17 amino acids. Trimming removed 5 bases from V and 7 bases from J, with 20 bases in between. TCR alpha and TCR beta cDNA libraries carrying sample barcodes and UMIs were produced by 5'RACE using constant-segment primers. TCRdb re-analysed the 5' RACE reads in MiXCR, keeping a single row per CDR3 protein. The sample contains approximately 54,000 distinct CDR3 sequences, 10% to 15% of which appear only once. These data come from a study of T-cell memory formation after mild COVID-19. The study, taken as a whole, reports: There were some responding clones in pre-infection memory, which suggested that cross-reactive memory had joined.

The sequencing input was PBMCs or a T cell subset sorted from them (not recorded which). The source of this sequence is a man aged 18 to 30 who had mild COVID-19 (a few samples of this study predate the infection). Cell type and time point are not known. The chain couples TRBV24-1 to TRBJ1-6; TRBD1 might be the D (5 bases). CDR3 nucleotides: TGTGCCACCAGTGTTACCCGACCGCGGGGGAAAAATTCACCCCTCCACTTT. This codes for CATSVTRPRGKNSPLHF.